Below, 22 T cell receptor beta chains from the same sample are listed, as sequenced in a study of PD-1 blockade in classical Hodgkin lymphoma. No patient escaped relapse after autologous stem cell transplantation, and brentuximab vedotin exposure varied. Some clones are missing from TCRdb's copy, which holds only in-frame ones; the method was immunoSEQ multiplex PCR. Here the sample spans some 60,000 clones, 90% being singletons. The material was peripheral blood mononuclear cells (PBMCs), obtained at baseline. These receptors all come from a human donor with classical Hodgkin lymphoma.

The CDR3 DNA is TGTGCCAGCAGACGGGACTCCACAGATACGCAGTATTTT. It is translated as CASRRDSTDTQYF. The chain links TRBV6-5 to TRBJ2-3; D may be TRBD2 (6 bases). CDR3 length: 13 amino acids. Germline CDR1 reads MNHEY; CDR2 reads SVGAGI. Between the trimmed V and J ends, which lost 6 bases and 2 bases, there was a span of 9 bases.

The chain carries TRBV19 and TRBJ1-5; possibly TRBD1 for D (5 bases). The CDR3 spans 15 residues. The germline V and J ends were trimmed by 5 bases and 7 bases, with 18 bases remaining between them. The germline gives CDR1 LNHDA, CDR2 SQIVND (reference sequence). The CDR3 region has the DNA TGTGCCAGTAGTCCTGCGGGGCTATCTAGGCAGCCCCAGCATTTT. This codes for CASSPAGLSRQPQHF.

The rearrangement uses TRBV5-1 and TRBJ2-5, with a possible D match to TRBD1 (6 bases). CDR3 size: 12 residues. With 5 bases removed from V and 5 bases from J, the gap between germline ends came to 10 bases. CDR1 is SGHRS, CDR2 YFSETQ, per germline. Here the CDR3 reads CASRGTGETQYF. The CDR3 DNA is TGCGCCAGCAGGGGCACAGGGGAGACCCAGTACTTC. The complete variable domain, with remaining parts taken from reference TRBV5-1 and TRBJ2-5, reads KAGVTQTPRYLIKTRGQQVTLSCSPISGHRSVSWYQQTPGQGLQFLFEYFSETQRNKGNFPGRFSGRQFSNSRSEMNVSTLELGDSALYLCASRGTGETQYFGPGTRLLVL.

The J gene is TRBJ1-6, the V gene TRBV6-5, with TRBD1 identical over 8 bases. The CDR3 is 15 residues long. V lost 4 bases and J lost 8; bases outside the gene matches: 7. Germline assignment: CDR1 MNHEY and CDR2 SVGAGI. CDR3 residues: CASSSGTGLYSPLHF. CDR3 coding DNA: TGTGCCAGCAGTTCGGGGACAGGACTATATTCACCCCTCCACTTT.

The genes are TRBV27 and TRBJ2-4; 9 nucleotides align to TRBD2. The junction had 3 bases not matched to a gene; V was cut back by 5 bases and J by 1 base. In germline, CDR1 is MNHEY, CDR2 SMNVEV (reference sequence). The CDR3 totals 15 residues. The CDR3 DNA reads TGTGCCAGCAGTCCTGCGGGGGGGGCCAAAAACATTCAGTACTTC. As protein: CASSPAGGAKNIQYF.

V usage is TRBV6-5 and J usage is TRBJ1-2; D is ambiguous. CDR3 length: 13 amino acids. CDR1 is MNHEY, CDR2 SVGAGI, per germline. Deletions cut 2 bases from V and 4 bases from J, with 8 bases between. The chain's CDR3 is CASSYAPLYGYTF. The CDR3 region has the DNA TGTGCCAGCAGTTACGCTCCCCTCTATGGCTACACCTTC.

The V and J genes are TRBV9 and TRBJ1-1; D is undetermined. This CDR3 comprises 16 residues. Trimming cost V 0 bases and J 0 bases, with 12 bases left between them. Germline V gene lookup returns CDR1 SGDLS and CDR2 YYNGEE. CDR3 in amino acids: CASSVGDGDMNTEAFF. CDR3 nucleotide sequence: TGTGCCAGCAGCGTAGGTGACGGAGATATGAACACTGAAGCTTTCTTT.

Turning to this clone: The DNA is left out, because the CDR3 cannot be placed on it with certainty; the CDR3 is given as TCRdb lists it. The chain links TRBV19 to TRBJ1-5; the D call of TRBD1 is as the table states it, not checked on the DNA. Germline V gene sequence: CDR1 LNHDA, CDR2 SQIVND (reference sequence). The CDR3 extends over 16 residues, inclusive of both ends. CDR3: CASSIFGQGSNQPQHF.

The count of this clone is one. The chain joins TRBV7-9 to TRBJ2-7; 9 bases match TRBD2. CDR1 is SEHNR, CDR2 FQNEAQ, per germline (reference sequence). Trimming at V came to 2 bases and at J to 1 base, leaving 6 bases not matched to a gene. The CDR3 spans 16 residues. CDR3 DNA: TGTGCCAGCAGCTTAAAGGCGGGGGGGAGTTCCTACGAGCAGTACTTC. Translated, it gives CASSLKAGGSSYEQYF.

The CDR3 spells CASSFVGEGEKLFF. The CDR3, as DNA: TGTGCCAGCAGTTTTGTGGGGGAGGGTGAAAAACTGTTTTTT. This rearrangement joins TRBV28 to TRBJ1-4; TRBD1 might be the D (5 bases). This CDR3 has 14 amino acids. The germline V gene has CDR1 MDHEN and CDR2 SYDVKM. Trimming took off 3 bases at V and 7 bases at J, with 12 bases between the two ends.

CDR3 coding DNA: TGTGCCAGCAGCAAGGACTTCGGACTAGCGGGGGGGCGGACAGATACGCAGTATTTT. It specifies CASSKDFGLAGGRTDTQYF. This chain connects TRBV21-1 to TRBJ2-3; the table's D call, TRBD2, was not checked against the DNA. TRBV21-1 is a recognized pseudogene. The CDR3 runs to 19 residues.

The chain has TRBV19 and TRBJ2-1; 10 nucleotides match TRBD2. The CDR3 is made up of 15 amino acids. Germline CDR1 is LNHDA and CDR2 is SQIVND (reference sequence). The trim removed 1 base at V and 3 bases at J, leaving 0 bases unmatched. Here the CDR3 reads CASSIGTSGYNEQFF. CDR3 bases: TGTGCCAGTAGTATAGGGACTAGCGGCTACAATGAGCAGTTCTTC.

The rearrangement uses TRBV28 and TRBJ2-5, with D perhaps matching TRBD1 (6 bases). The CDR3 has 14 residues. The germline V and J ends were trimmed by 0 bases and 6 bases, with 11 bases remaining between them. From germline, CDR1 is MDHEN and CDR2 SYDVKM. The CDR3 DNA follows: TGTGCCAGCAGTTTATGGGCAGGGGAAAAGACCCAGTACTTC. Encoded protein: CASSLWAGEKTQYF.

The rearrangement uses TRBV5-1 and TRBJ2-7; D uncertain. Germline CDR1 and CDR2: SGHRS and YFSETQ. With 2 bases removed from V and 5 bases from J, the gap between germline ends came to 8 bases. The CDR3 sequence is 12 residues long. CDR3 residues: CASSFPGDEQYF. CDR3 DNA sequence: TGCGCCAGCAGCTTCCCTGGGGACGAGCAGTACTTC.

The chain couples TRBV27 to TRBJ2-2; 11 bases are a match to TRBD2. This CDR3 is 17 amino acids long. Germline CDR1 reads MNHEY; CDR2 reads SMNVEV (reference sequence). V lost 5 bases to trimming and J lost 7 bases; unmatched junction nucleotides: 12. The CDR3 sequence: CASSPLAGGPIFGELFF. CDR3 nucleotides: TGTGCCAGCAGTCCCTTAGCGGGAGGGCCAATATTCGGGGAGCTGTTTTTT.

The chain carries TRBV27 and TRBJ2-5, with 11 nucleotides matching TRBD2. With 6 bases clipped from V and 5 bases from J, the junction kept 8 bases outside the gene matches. CDR1 MNHEY and CDR2 SMNVEV come from the germline V gene (reference sequence). The CDR3 is 15 amino acids. CDR3 residues: CASRVAGGLLETQYF. The CDR3 DNA is TGTGCCAGCAGGGTAGCGGGGGGGCTTTTGGAGACCCAGTACTTC.

This clone is a singleton in its sample. This chain joins TRBV10-2 and TRBJ2-3; 12 bases match TRBD2. V dropped 8 bases and J dropped 4; count of bases not matched to a gene: 10. The CDR3 is 16 residues long. Germline V gene lookup returns CDR1 WSHSY and CDR2 SAAADI. The chain's CDR3 is CASLSEGLAGADTQYF. CDR3 nucleotides: TGCGCCAGCCTGAGCGAGGGACTAGCGGGCGCAGATACGCAGTATTTT.

This clone was seen once. This chain joins TRBV18 and TRBJ1-3; no clear D. The CDR3 contains 15 residues. Germline V CDR1 and CDR2: KGHSH, LQKENI. V lost 2 bases and J 4 bases, leaving 12 bases between the germline ends. The CDR3 here is CASSPVSGSGNTIYF. The CDR3 nucleotides read TGTGCCAGCTCACCAGTGTCGGGGTCAGGAAACACCATATATTTT.

This clone has only one observation. This sequence joins TRBV28 and TRBJ2-7; D perhaps matches TRBD2 (5 bases). This CDR3 is 14 amino acids long. V was pared by 1 base and J by 2 bases, with 9 bases between. CDR1 MDHEN and CDR2 SYDVKM come from the germline V gene. Here the CDR3 DNA reads TGTGCCAGCAGTTTATTTCGGGAACCCTACGAGCAGTACTTC. Protein sequence: CASSLFREPYEQYF.

V is TRBV9 and J is TRBJ1-1; unclear D gene. The length of the CDR3 is 14 residues. Germline V gives CDR1 SGDLS, CDR2 YYNGEE. The germline V and J ends were trimmed by 0 bases and 5 bases, with 11 bases remaining between them. The CDR3: CASSVGGKVTEAFF. The CDR3 bases are TGTGCCAGCAGCGTAGGAGGGAAGGTAACTGAAGCTTTCTTT. Drawing the rest from reference TRBV9 and TRBJ1-1, the complete variable domain is DSGVTQTPKHLITATGQRVTLRCSPRSGDLSVYWYQQSLDQGLQFLIQYYNGEERAKGNILERFSAQQFPDLHSELNLSSLELGDSALYFCASSVGGKVTEAFFGQGTRLTVV.

The chain employs TRBV29-1 and TRBJ2-7; 11 nucleotides agree with TRBD2. The CDR3 consists of 12 residues. Trimming at V came to 6 bases and at J to 5 bases, leaving 3 bases not matched to a gene. Per the germline V gene, CDR1 is SQVTM and CDR2 is ANQGSEA. CDR3 nucleotide sequence: TGCAGCGTAGGGACTAGCGGAAACGAGCAGTACTTC. Its protein product is CSVGTSGNEQYF.

The chain has TRBV7-9 and TRBJ2-1, with 14 bases lining up with TRBD2. Unmatched junction bases numbered 10, after V lost 4 bases and J lost 2 bases. CDR1 and CDR2 (germline): SEHNR, FQNEAQ (reference sequence). CDR3 length: 19 residues. CDR3 in DNA: TGTGCCAGCAGCTATCCCGGGACTAGCGGGAGAGGGACCTACAATGAGCAGTTCTTC. As protein: CASSYPGTSGRGTYNEQFF.